These T cell receptor beta chains were read from a single sample in a study of blood T cell repertoires in COVID-19. This table comes from immunoSEQ multiplex PCR, and its TCRdb copy is limited to in-frame clones, with some not included. The table lists fewer than 200,000 clones, 80% of them singletons, with roughly 6.8% in the top ten. The sequencing input was peripheral blood. The origin of the receptors is a man between 65 and 85 years old with active or convalescent COVID-19. CDR3s include the opening cysteine and the closing phenylalanine or tryptophan. A D gene is named only where the DNA matches it firmly. Clone size is stated in some rows and not others, as once, few, many or a class when expanded.

J | V | size | D | DNA | CDR3
TRBJ1-4 | TRBV27 | . | . | TGTGCCAGCAGTCCTACACAGATGACAGGAGAAAAACTGTTTTTT | CASSPTQMTGEKLFF
TRBJ2-7 | TRBV7-2 | . | . | TGTGCCAGCAGCCCACAACAGGGTTTGGAGCAGTACTTC | CASSPQQGLEQYF
TRBJ1-1 | TRBV6-6 | . | . | TGTGCCAGCAGCCGTCGAGCCAACAGGGACACTGAAGCTTTCTTT | CASSRRANRDTEAFF
TRBJ1-2 | TRBV9 | . | . | TGTGCCAGCAGCGTAGATTTGGGACTCTATGGCTACACCTTC | CASSVDLGLYGYTF
TRBJ1-2 | TRBV18 | once | TRBD1 | TGTGCCAGCTCGCCTGACAGGGGGTCTCATGGCTACACCTTC | CASSPDRGSHGYTF
TRBJ1-4 | TRBV2 | . | TRBD1 | TGTGCCAGCACTCCCTCGGGACAGGGGGATAATGAAAAACTGTTTTTT | CASTPSGQGDNEKLFF
TRBJ1-5 | TRBV20-1 | . | TRBD1 | TGCAGTGCTAGTAACAGGGGGGACCAGCCCCAGCATTTT | CSASNRGDQPQHF
TRBJ1-6 | TRBV11-2 | . | . | TGTGCCAGCAGCTTAGAGGGGGGGCAGGGGTGGAATTCACCCCTCCACTTT | CASSLEGGQGWNSPLHF
TRBJ2-7 | TRBV6-6 | . | TRBD1 | TGTGCCAGCACCCGGGACAGGGAGGGGTCCGAGCAGTACTTC | CASTRDREGSEQYF
TRBJ2-7 | TRBV19 | once | . | TGTGCCAGTAGACAAGGTTACGAGAGGAAGTACTTC | CASRQGYERKYF
TRBJ2-2 | TRBV5-1 | . | . | TGCGCCAGCAGCTTGGATAGTGTCGGGGAGCTGTTTTTT | CASSLDSVGELFF
TRBJ1-4 | TRBV4-1 | . | . | TGCGCCAGCAGCCCTTCCAGATCAACTAATGAAAAACTGTTTTTT | CASSPSRSTNEKLFF
TRBJ2-6 | TRBV4-3 | . | TRBD2 | TGCGCCAGCAGCCAAGATTGGGGGGGACTCTCTGGGGCCAACGTCCTGACTTTC | CASSQDWGGLSGANVLTF
TRBJ2-5 | TRBV18 | once | . | TGTGCCAGCTCCCTCAGGGATGTGAGGGAGACCCAGTACTTC | CASSLRDVRETQYF
TRBJ1-2 | TRBV11-2 | . | TRBD1 | TGTGCCAGCAGCCTTTACACAGGGGACCATGGCTACACCTTC | CASSLYTGDHGYTF
TRBJ1-4 | TRBV6-5 | . | . | TGTGCCAGCAGCCGTGAGGAAAATGAAAAACTGTTTTTT | CASSREENEKLFF
TRBJ1-2 | TRBV14 | . | . | TGTGCCAGCAGCCAAGTTGCACGGTTCGGGGGCTACACCTTC | CASSQVARFGGYTF
TRBJ1-2 | TRBV10-3 | . | TRBD1 | TGTGCCATCAGTTCGACAGGGGAGGGAAACTATGGCTACACCTTC | CAISSTGEGNYGYTF